The next 27 T cell receptor beta chains were all read from a single sample in a study of cytomegalovirus exposure and HLA in healthy donors. Primers for the PCR totalled 60 Vbeta and 13 Jbeta. The protocol was immunoSEQ multiplex PCR, while the TCRdb copy is restricted to in-frame clones and leaves out a portion. This sample's clone table lists 150,000 to 200,000 clones. Sequenced input: PBMCs. Source of these receptors: a man aged 25 to 45 in good health and CMV-seronegative.

The rearrangement joins TRBV15 to TRBJ2-3, with 8 bases that match TRBD2. In germline, CDR1 is LNHNV, CDR2 YYDKDF (reference sequence). The junction had 12 bases not matched to a gene; V was cut back by 3 bases and J by 1 base. There are 18 residues in the CDR3. CDR3 DNA: TGTGCCACCAGCAGTTCGGGACTAGTTCTACTCGGCACAGATACGCAGTATTTT. Protein product: CATSSSGLVLLGTDTQYF.

The chain combines TRBV6-5 with TRBJ1-2; 7 positions agree with TRBD1. Germline trimming cut 2 bases from V and 7 bases from J; bases unmatched to any gene: 7. The CDR3 covers 14 residues. Germline V CDR1 and CDR2: MNHEY, SVGAGI. CDR3 sequence (DNA): TGTGCCAGCAGTTACAGGCACAGGGGTGGTGGCTACACCTTC. Translation gives CASSYRHRGGGYTF.

A remark on this clone: This specimen includes other DNA sequences encoding the same CDR3. The chain carries TRBV7-9 and TRBJ1-1; D not certain. Germline V lookup: CDR1 SEHNR, CDR2 FQNEAQ (reference sequence). V shed 1 base and J shed 5 bases, with 8 bases lying between them. CDR3 length equals 13 residues. CDR3 nucleotide sequence: TGTGCCAGCAGCTTAGTCCCGGGGACTGAAGCTTTCTTT. Translating gives CASSLVPGTEAFF.

The V and J genes are TRBV7-9 and TRBJ2-1; D not certain. V was clipped by 5 bases and J by 8 bases, with 19 bases between them. From germline, CDR1 is SEHNR and CDR2 FQNEAQ (reference sequence). The CDR3 has 15 amino acids. The CDR3 nucleotides are TGTGCCAGCAGCCCATCCGGCGTAGCTCACTATGAGCAGTTCTTC. Translated: CASSPSGVAHYEQFF.

This chain uses TRBV27 with TRBJ1-4; D is ambiguous. Trimming left V 5 bases short and J 1 base short, with 8 bases between. Germline V lookup: CDR1 MNHEY, CDR2 SMNVEV (reference sequence). CDR3 length equals 14 residues. Here the CDR3 reads CASSHTLTNEKLFF. The CDR3 DNA follows: TGTGCCAGCAGTCACACCCTAACTAATGAAAAACTGTTTTTT.

This chain uses TRBV28 with TRBJ1-2; a weak D match, TRBD1 (6 bases). The V end was cut by 2 bases, the J end by 4 bases, with 8 bases between. CDR1 MDHEN and CDR2 SYDVKM come from the germline V gene. CDR3 length: 13 amino acids. The CDR3 is CASSLIQGYGYTF. In DNA, the CDR3 is TGTGCCAGCAGTTTAATACAGGGCTATGGCTACACCTTC.

CDR3 amino acids: CASSLDRGGALSSGLDGYTF. CDR3 in DNA: TGTGCCAGCAGCTTAGATCGCGGAGGGGCTCTCTCATCGGGGTTGGATGGCTACACCTTC. The chain joins TRBV11-2 to TRBJ1-2; D might be TRBD1 (5 bases). CDR3 length: 20 amino acids. V was trimmed by 0 bases and J by 6 bases, leaving 29 bases between them. From germline, CDR1 is SGHAT and CDR2 FQNNGV.

The gene calls are TRBV10-2 and TRBJ2-5; 8 bases line up with TRBD2. Germline assignment: CDR1 WSHSY and CDR2 SAAADI. This CDR3 region has 15 residues. V lost 10 bases to trimming and J lost 5 bases; unmatched junction nucleotides: 15. Written as DNA, the CDR3 is TGCGCCACCACGCGGGGGGCTCGTCTTTGGGAGACCCAGTACTTC. Residues: CATTRGARLWETQYF.

The genes are TRBV6-5 and TRBJ2-3; D is unclear. The V end lost 2 bases, the J end lost 4 bases, and 7 bases lay between the germline ends. The germline CDR1 and CDR2 sequences are MNHEY and SVGAGI. This CDR3 contains 13 residues. CDR3 sequence: CASSYRRADTQYF. In nucleotides, the CDR3 is TGTGCCAGCAGTTACCGGAGAGCAGATACGCAGTATTTT.

This chain joins TRBV7-9 and TRBJ2-7, with 8 bases identical to TRBD1. CDR3 size: 15 residues. Germline CDR1 SEHNR, CDR2 FQNEAQ (reference sequence). V lost 4 bases, J lost 0 bases, and 5 bases stayed unmatched. CDR3 sequence (DNA): TGTGCCAGCAGCTACCCCGGGACAGGCTCCTACGAGCAGTACTTC. This encodes CASSYPGTGSYEQYF.

This rearrangement joins TRBV7-2 to TRBJ1-4; 9 bases fit TRBD1. The germline CDR1 and CDR2 sequences are SGHTA and FQGNSA. The CDR3 totals 13 residues. V gave up 4 bases and J gave up 10 bases; unmatched junction bases: 4. The DNA for the CDR3 is TGTGCCAGCAGCTGGGACAGGGCTGGAAAACTGTTTTTT. This gives the protein CASSWDRAGKLFF.

J is TRBJ1-1 and V is TRBV7-6; D is possibly TRBD1 (6 bases). Germline V lookup: CDR1 SGHVS, CDR2 FNYEAQ. V was trimmed by 5 bases and J by 1 base, leaving 8 bases between them. This CDR3 spans 13 amino acids. This chain's CDR3 is CASSRQENTEAFF. CDR3 bases: TGTGCCAGCAGCCGACAGGAGAACACTGAAGCTTTCTTT. The full variable domain, completed using reference TRBV7-6 and TRBJ1-1, is GAGVSQSPRYKVTKRGQDVALRCDPISGHVSLYWYRQALGQGPEFLTYFNYEAQQDKSGLPNDRFSAERPEGSISTLTIQRTEQRDSAMYRCASSRQENTEAFFGQGTRLTVV.

The CDR3 protein is CASTSGTSGWNEQFF. DNA of the CDR3: TGCGCCAGCACTTCCGGGACTAGCGGCTGGAATGAGCAGTTCTTC. The V call is TRBV5-1, the J call TRBJ2-1; TRBD2 aligns across 11 bases. The CDR3 runs to 15 residues. The J segment lost 7 bases and the V segment lost 6 bases, leaving 9 bases of the junction unmatched. The germline gives CDR1 SGHRS, CDR2 YFSETQ.

This sequence joins TRBV30 and TRBJ2-7; possible D gene TRBD2, 6 bases. Germline lookup yields CDR1 GTSNPN and CDR2 SVGIG (reference sequence). Trimming removed 4 bases from V and 1 base from J, with 14 bases in between. The CDR3 loop spans 14 amino acids. The CDR3 nucleotides read TGTGCCTGGATTGGAGGGGCTGGATCCTACGAGCAGTACTTC. Protein product: CAWIGGAGSYEQYF.

The CDR3 loop reads CASSPDRANNEKLFF. The CDR3 DNA reads as TGTGCCAGCTCCCCCGACAGGGCTAATAATGAAAAACTGTTTTTT. The rearrangement uses TRBV18 and TRBJ1-4; 7 bases agree with TRBD1. After removal of 6 bases from V and 4 bases from J, the junction contained 8 bases not matched to a gene. The germline gives CDR1 KGHSH, CDR2 LQKENI. The CDR3 spans 15 residues.

V gene TRBV7-9 combines with J gene TRBJ1-3, with 12 positions matching TRBD1. CDR1 SEHNR and CDR2 FQNEAQ come from the germline V gene (reference sequence). V trimming: 5 bases; J trimming: 0 bases; junction bases outside the gene matches: 5. The CDR3 has 17 residues. Here the CDR3 reads CASSPGQGASSGNTIYF. In DNA form, the CDR3 reads TGTGCCAGCAGCCCGGGACAGGGGGCCAGCTCTGGAAACACCATATATTTT.

V is TRBV7-9 and J is TRBJ2-7; a weak D match, TRBD2 (5 bases). Germline CDR1 SEHNR, CDR2 FQNEAQ (reference sequence). Trimming cost V 0 bases and J 5 bases, with 8 bases left between them. The CDR3 has 13 residues. CDR3 sequence: CASSLARGNEQYF. The CDR3 DNA sequence: TGTGCCAGCAGCTTAGCTCGAGGGAACGAGCAGTACTTC.

The chain couples TRBV5-5 to TRBJ2-7, with a possible D match to TRBD2 (5 bases). Germline CDR1 reads SGHKS; CDR2 reads YYEKEE (reference sequence). The CDR3 sequence is 15 residues long. The germline V and J ends were trimmed by 2 bases and 3 bases, with 15 bases remaining between them. CDR3 in DNA: TGTGCCAGCAGCTTCAATTCTCTCGGGAACTACGAGCAGTACTTC. This encodes CASSFNSLGNYEQYF.

The chain has TRBV5-1 and TRBJ1-1, with D tentatively TRBD1 (5 bases). This CDR3 has 15 residues. The germline V gene encodes CDR1 SGHRS and CDR2 YFSETQ. V lost 0 bases, J lost 3 bases, and 12 bases lay in between. The chain's CDR3 is CASSLEAGSDTEAFF. The DNA of the CDR3 is TGCGCCAGCAGCTTGGAAGCAGGGTCAGACACTGAAGCTTTCTTT.

This chain joins TRBV5-1 and TRBJ2-7; D possibly corresponds to TRBD2 (6 bases). Germline CDR1 is SGHRS and CDR2 is YFSETQ. CDR3 length: 13 amino acids. V was trimmed by 2 bases and J by 3 bases, leaving 9 bases between them. Here the CDR3 reads CASSLMGGYEQYF. DNA for the CDR3: TGCGCCAGCAGCTTAATGGGGGGCTACGAGCAGTACTTC.

CDR3 DNA sequence: TGTGCCAGCAGCTTAGGTCAGGGGGCAGGGGAAAAACTGTTTTTT. Its protein is CASSLGQGAGEKLFF. The chain is built from TRBV11-2 and TRBJ1-4, with TRBD1 identical over 8 bases. There are 15 residues in the CDR3. Germline V gene lookup returns CDR1 SGHAT and CDR2 FQNNGV. Trimming at V came to 1 base and at J to 8 bases, leaving 6 bases not matched to a gene.

This chain links TRBV7-9 with TRBJ2-1, with D maybe TRBD2 (6 bases). Trimming took 5 bases from V and 7 from J, leaving 12 bases between them. The germline V gene encodes CDR1 SEHNR and CDR2 FQNEAQ (reference sequence). The CDR3 is made up of 13 amino acids. CDR3 in amino acids: CASSRENKNEQFF. The CDR3 bases are TGTGCCAGCAGCCGGGAGAATAAAAATGAGCAGTTCTTC.

According to its frequency, this clone is medium-sized. The chain employs TRBV6-4 and TRBJ2-5, with 7 bases fitting TRBD2. Trimming removed 3 bases from V and 5 bases from J; junction bases left unmatched: 3. The CDR3 covers 13 residues. CDR1 and CDR2 (germline): MRHNA, SNTAGT. The CDR3 loop is CASSETSTETQYF. The CDR3 DNA sequence: TGTGCCAGCAGTGAGACTAGCACGGAGACCCAGTACTTC.

For the CDR3, the DNA is TGCAGCGTTGACCGACAGGGGATTCACTATGGCTACACCTTC. Its protein is CSVDRQGIHYGYTF. The genes are TRBV29-1 and TRBJ1-2; 8 nucleotides match TRBD1. The CDR3 extends over 14 amino acids. Trimming cost V 3 bases and J 3 bases; bases outside gene matches: 6. Looked up from germline, CDR1 is SQVTM and CDR2 is ANQGSEA. The full variable domain, with the rest looked up from reference TRBV29-1 and TRBJ1-2, is SAVISQKPSRDICQRGTSLTIQCQVDSQVTMMFWYRQQPGQSLTLIATANQGSEATYESGFVIDKFPISRPNLTFSTLTVSNMSPEDSSIYLCSVDRQGIHYGYTFGSGTRLTVV.

This chain connects TRBV14 to TRBJ2-6, with unresolved D. V was pared by 0 bases and J by 5 bases, with 8 bases between. Germline lookup yields CDR1 SGHDN and CDR2 FVKESK. This CDR3 contains 15 residues. CDR3 sequence: CASSQDLHRANVLTF. The CDR3 nucleotides are TGTGCCAGCAGCCAAGATCTGCACAGGGCCAACGTCCTGACTTTC.

The V and J genes are TRBV12-5 and TRBJ1-4; TRBD1 matches 8 bases. The V segment lost 1 base and the J segment 7 bases; nucleotides outside the gene matches: 2. The CDR3 extends over 14 amino acids. CDR1 is LGHNT, CDR2 FRNRAP, per germline. CDR3: CASGLGGQAEKLFF. CDR3 DNA sequence: TGTGCTAGTGGTTTGGGGGGACAGGCTGAAAAACTGTTTTTT.

The chain links TRBV25-1 to TRBJ2-3; 7 bases map to TRBD1. V lost 6 bases, J lost 5 bases, and 8 bases stayed unmatched. The CDR3 loop spans 14 amino acids. CDR1 is MGHDK, CDR2 SYGVNS, per germline. This CDR3 is CASSRGAGGDTQYF. For the CDR3, the DNA is TGTGCCAGCAGCCGGGGAGCAGGGGGAGATACGCAGTATTTT.